The 19 T cell receptor beta chains presented below share a single source sample, sequenced in a study of molecular identifiers for immune sequencing clone quantification. One entry per CDR3 protein results from TCRdb running MiXCR on the PCR reads. The table has fewer than 350,000 distinct CDR3 sequences, roughly a fifth seen once; the top ten hold under 0.95%. The sequenced material came from naive CD8+ T cells from blood, with Jurkat cell RNA spiked in. Stated subset: FACS-sorted CD8+CD4-CCR7+CD45RA+ naive T cells. These receptors originate from a human donor in good health. Some libraries in this study had Jurkat cell RNA spiked in.

The count of this clonotype is one. This could be a read error, since a much larger clone is one nucleotide away. The J gene is TRBJ2-2, the V gene TRBV27; possible D gene TRBD2, 5 bases. This CDR3 comprises 14 residues. In germline, CDR1 is MNHEY, CDR2 SMNVEV (reference sequence). CDR3 sequence reads: CASSLSPNTGELVF. The CDR3, as DNA: TGTGCCAGCAGTTTATCCCCGAACACCGGGGAGCTGGTTTTT.

In its sample, this clonotype was seen a few times. The chain couples TRBV27 to TRBJ2-1; 9 bases agree with TRBD2. The trim removed 7 bases at V and 3 bases at J, leaving 10 bases unmatched. The CDR3 has 16 amino acids. CDR1 is MNHEY and CDR2 is SMNVEV in the germline V gene (reference sequence). CDR3 in amino acids: CASNPQLAGNYNEQFF. The CDR3 nucleotides read TGTGCCAGCAACCCACAACTAGCGGGCAACTACAATGAGCAGTTCTTC.

The rearrangement links TRBV10-2 to TRBJ1-2; 7 bases fit TRBD1. Losses at the gene ends were 5 bases for V and 4 bases for J; bases not matched to a gene: 7. The CDR3 runs to 14 residues. The germline V gene has CDR1 WSHSY and CDR2 SAAADI. Here the CDR3 reads CASSSRGQGYGYTF. The DNA for the CDR3 is TGCGCCAGCAGTTCGAGGGGGCAGGGCTATGGCTACACCTTC.

The chain links TRBV7-9 to TRBJ1-3, with D possibly matching TRBD1 (5 bases). Germline loops: CDR1 SEHNR, CDR2 FQNEAQ (reference sequence). The length of the CDR3 is 15 residues. Trimming left V 11 bases short and J 1 base short, with 18 bases between. As DNA, the CDR3 is TGTGCCGGCAAACCGGGACCTACGTCTGGAAACACCATATATTTT. It is translated as CAGKPGPTSGNTIYF.

This clonotype showed up many times. The rearrangement uses TRBV6-5 and TRBJ2-1; 7 bases map to TRBD2. V shed 0 bases and J 10 bases; nucleotides not matched to a gene: 12. The germline gives CDR1 MNHEY, CDR2 SVGAGI. The CDR3 spans 16 residues. CDR3 protein: CASSYSPGGRAGEQFF. The CDR3, as DNA: TGTGCCAGCAGTTACTCCCCAGGAGGGAGGGCCGGGGAGCAGTTCTTC.

The V and J genes are TRBV5-1 and TRBJ2-7; 8 bases match TRBD2. Trimming took 4 bases from V and 3 from J; bases not matched to a gene: 12. The CDR3 is 16 residues long. Germline assignment: CDR1 SGHRS and CDR2 YFSETQ. CDR3 DNA: TGCGCCAGCAGCGCCGGGGGGGGGCCGCGGAGCTACGAGCAGTACTTC. Its translation: CASSAGGGPRSYEQYF.

Of note for this clonotype: With a much larger clone just one base away, this may be a read error. The chain recombines TRBV12-3 or TRBV12-4 with TRBJ2-1; tentatively, D is TRBD1 (5 bases). The CDR3 length is 13 residues. V was shortened by 6 bases and J by 9 bases, with 15 bases between the two germline ends. Written as DNA, the CDR3 is TGTGCCAGCAGCCCCGGACACGTACGTGAGCAGTTCTTC. Its translation: CASSPGHVREQFF.

Many counts were recorded for this clonotype. This rearrangement joins TRBV5-1 to TRBJ2-7; D is possibly TRBD1 (5 bases). From germline, CDR1 is SGHRS and CDR2 YFSETQ. The CDR3 contains 14 residues. Deletions cut 5 bases from V and 4 bases from J, with 16 bases between. The CDR3 spells CASRFEQAPYEQYF. In DNA form, the CDR3 reads TGCGCCAGCAGATTTGAACAGGCCCCTTACGAGCAGTACTTC.

In this sample, this clonotype turned up many times. The V call is TRBV20-1, the J call TRBJ2-7; weak D call: TRBD2 (6 bases). The germline V and J ends were trimmed by 4 bases and 7 bases, with 23 bases remaining between them. This CDR3 is built from 15 residues. Germline CDR1 and CDR2: DFQATT and SNEGSKA (reference sequence). In DNA, the CDR3 is TGCAGTGCTACCGTAGCGGAAACCGGTTTGTGGGAGCAGTACTTC. Translating gives CSATVAETGLWEQYF.

The chain combines TRBV25-1 with TRBJ2-5; TRBD1 matches 8 bases. V gave up 2 bases and J gave up 4 bases; unmatched junction bases: 6. The CDR3 spans 15 residues. Germline CDR1 and CDR2: MGHDK and SYGVNS. The DNA of the CDR3 is TGTGCCAGCAGTGAACGCGCAGGGGGCGCAGAGACCCAGTACTTC. This gives the protein CASSERAGGAETQYF.

This clonotype has a count of ten or more. This chain connects TRBV20-1 to TRBJ2-3, with a tentative D call TRBD1 (6 bases). CDR3 length: 15 residues. Germline CDR1 DFQATT, CDR2 SNEGSKA (reference sequence). The V and J ends lost 0 bases and 7 bases respectively, with 17 bases between them. Here the CDR3 DNA reads TGCAGTGCTAGAGATCTGGGGGCTAGCTTACATACGCAGTATTTT. This codes for CSARDLGASLHTQYF.

This clonotype has ten or more counts. Compared with germline, one end of the junction differs, possibly owing to a read error. The gene calls are TRBV4-1 and TRBJ1-1, with D hard to call. Looked up from germline, CDR1 is MGHRA and CDR2 is YSYEKL. The CDR3 has 12 residues. CDR3: CASSQKNSEAFF. As DNA, the CDR3 is TGCGCCAGCAGCCAAAAAAACAGTGAAGCTTTCTTT.

This clonotype was observed at least ten times. This chain connects TRBV7-2 to TRBJ2-3; TRBD1 matches 10 bases. This CDR3 has 16 residues. Trimming took 2 bases from V and 6 from J; bases not matched to a gene: 8. In germline, CDR1 is SGHTA, CDR2 FQGNSA. CDR3 coding DNA: TGTGCCAGCAGCTTATGGGACAGGGGACACACGGATACGCAGTATTTT. Protein: CASSLWDRGHTDTQYF.

There are a few counts of this clonotype. This rearrangement joins TRBV11-2 to TRBJ1-1; D is undetermined. V gave up 1 base and J gave up 1 base, with 7 bases separating them. The CDR3 runs 14 residues. Germline CDR1 reads SGHAT; CDR2 reads FQNNGV. The CDR3 reads CASSLAGENTEAFF. In DNA, the CDR3 is TGTGCCAGCAGCTTAGCTGGGGAGAACACTGAAGCTTTCTTT.

A single count supports this clonotype. This may be a read error, as it is one base from a much larger clone. The chain combines TRBV7-9 with TRBJ2-2, with a tentative D call TRBD2 (6 bases). The germline CDR1 and CDR2 sequences are SEHNR and FQNEAQ (reference sequence). This CDR3 contains 15 residues. The CDR3 coding sequence is TGTGCCAGCAGCCCTCGGGGGTCGAACACCGGGAAGCTGTTTTTT. It yields the protein CASSPRGSNTGKLFF. Supplemented by reference TRBV7-9 and TRBJ2-2, the full variable domain reads DTGVSQNPRHKITKRGQNVTFRCDPISEHNRLYWYRQTLGQGPEFLTYFQNEAQLEKSRLLSDRFSAERPKGSFSTLEIQRTEQGDSAMYLCASSPRGSNTGKLFFGEGSRLTVL.

The chain has TRBV6-5 and TRBJ2-1; D possibly corresponds to TRBD2 (6 bases). V lost 2 bases and J 7 bases, leaving 15 bases between the germline ends. This CDR3 has 15 amino acids. Germline CDR1 reads MNHEY; CDR2 reads SVGAGI. The DNA of the CDR3 is TGTGCCAGCAGTTACGAGGGACGGGGGTTTAATGAGCAGTTCTTC. Translated: CASSYEGRGFNEQFF.

This clonotype was seen just once. This may come from a read error, since a much larger clone is one base off. This sequence joins TRBV25-1 and TRBJ1-5, with D unresolved. The germline gives CDR1 MGHDK, CDR2 SYGVNS. The CDR3 covers 13 residues. CDR3 bases: TGTGCCAGAAGTGAATATGGTTCGGAGCCCCAGCATTTT. Translated, it gives CARSEYGSEPQHF.

To note about this clonotype: A much larger clonotype is one base distant, so this may be a read error. It is unclear where the CDR3 begins or ends on the DNA, so no DNA is shown, and the CDR3 is as TCRdb lists it. The chain couples TRBV29-1 to TRBJ1-1; the table calls TRBD1, which could not be checked here. The CDR3 is made up of 11 amino acids, end residues included. Germline loops: CDR1 SQVTM, CDR2 ANQGSEA. CDR3 region: CSVGQGSEASF.

This clonotype occurred many times. The gene calls are TRBV7-8 and TRBJ1-5; TRBD1 aligns across 7 bases. Germline loops: CDR1 SGHVS, CDR2 FQNEAQ. The CDR3 loop spans 15 amino acids. V lost 5 bases, J lost 0 bases, and 4 bases stayed unmatched. The CDR3 region is CASSNTGASNQPQHF. The CDR3 DNA sequence: TGTGCCAGCAGCAACACAGGGGCTAGCAATCAGCCCCAGCATTTT.